A selection of T cell receptor beta chains follows, all from one sample in a study of OX40 agonist ivuxolimab in advanced cancers. Produced via immunoSEQ multiplex PCR; TCRdb's table is partial and in-frame only. The sample contains 35,000 or so clones, 76% of which appear only once. The input for sequencing was CD4+ or CD8+ T cells sorted from blood, taken in a trial of the OX40 agonist ivuxolimab. The receptor set was obtained from an adult with an advanced solid tumor such as melanoma, head and neck, liver or kidney cancer. CDR3s include the opening cysteine and the closing phenylalanine or tryptophan.

V,CDR3
TRBV29-1,CSVERGGKYGYTF
TRBV6-5,CASSRQGGQPQHF
TRBV14,CASSATNRFNEQFF
TRBV9,CASGTPNTGELFF
TRBV9,CASSGQDNTEAFF
TRBV23-1,CASSRDRVCSGNTIYF
TRBV7-9,CASSPGGTGQETQYF
TRBV7-3,CASSPGTGVTEAFF
TRBV9,CASSFTGTSEGAQYF
TRBV5-4,CASSNQIVNTEAFF
TRBV5-4,CASSSSGGPQETQYF
TRBV6-6,CASSPTTGRQPQHF
TRBV29-1,CSVDVRGGGGDGYTF
TRBV30,CAWRSLEATQYF
TRBV6-5,CASSYSNGMNTEAFF
TRBV5-1,CASSLGGGRREQFF
TRBV7-9,CASSTGQQNRLNGYTF
TRBV4-3,CASSRYKTSQSRANVLTF
TRBV11-2,CASSLDPGSSNQPQHF
TRBV29-1,CSVVGQNMNTEAFF
TRBV6-6,CASSPYYEQFF
TRBV18,CASSQGATNEKLFF
TRBV5-1,CASSLDGGAGELFF
TRBV19,CASAWDSFLYF
TRBV30,CAWSLSGRYNSPLHF
TRBV5-4,CASSLWGSVTQYF
TRBV6-5,CASSYSGRGGPETQYF
TRBV4-1,CASSQVPGSTQYF
TRBV6-5,CASSYSGQGNSPLRF
TRBV29-1,CSSGLGLAEQTPGELFF
TRBV13,CASSFLAGGLNEQFF
TRBV20-1,CSAVDKNQYF
TRBV2,CASIGSINEKLFF
TRBV10-1,CASSESRWAGEAFF
TRBV7-2,CASSSGLAGYGEQFF
TRBV7-7,CASSLSMYNEQFF
TRBV21-1,CASSKDRVYGYTF
TRBV27,CASNPRGLLTNEQFF
TRBV19,CASSILDRGSTDTQYF
TRBV6-5,CASSSEGYLNTEAFF
TRBV27,CASSLSVSLRVKVF
TRBV10-1,CASSLDGMNTEAFF
TRBV15,CATSRDGRDTDTQYF
TRBV10-3,CAISESGGVKQYF
TRBV5-4,CASSFTGTGAGYTF
TRBV7-2,CASSPRGRGLFYEQYF
TRBV9,CASSVDRRDTQYF
TRBV19,CASQDFHEQFF
TRBV27,CASTLTSGGWDTQYF
TRBV30,CAWNKGLRETQYF
TRBV19,CASKETGIINEQFF
TRBV14,CASSQDRYRGNSPLHF
TRBV5-1,CASSPKTSGGAASGANVLTF
TRBV6-1,CASMDRGRKSYEQYF
TRBV10-3,CAISETGSNQPQHF